These 13 T cell receptor beta chains originate from one sample sequenced in a study of CD8 T cells in ankylosing spondylitis (TCRdb year 2017). Overall study results and their limits: A TCR beta motif made up of several highly homologous amino acid variants appeared to be characteristic of blood from ankylosing spondylitis patients.

The library was obtained by 5' RACE. Sequencing used an Illumina HiSeq 2500. TCRdb redid the processing of the public reads, applying fastp at Q25 and MiXCR, and retained in-frame beta chains. Identical CDR3 proteins give one entry, which carries the most common genes and DNA. Present in this sample are some 800,000 distinct CDR3 sequences, around 11% of which were seen just once. The ten largest account for about 0.49% of the sample. The antigens of these receptors remain unknown. Sequenced: blood, either unsorted or a sorted T cell fraction (not recorded which). These receptor sequences come from a male donor with ankylosing spondylitis.

The sample holds a few counts of this clonotype. The V and J genes are TRBV3-1 and TRBJ2-7, with 7 bases matching TRBD2. V dropped 4 bases and J dropped 6; count of bases not matched to a gene: 6. The germline V gene has CDR1 LGHDT and CDR2 YNNKEL (reference sequence). The CDR3 runs to 13 residues. The CDR3 here is CASSLRDYSEQYF. CDR3 coding DNA: TGTGCCAGCAGCCTTCGGGACTATTCCGAGCAGTACTTC.

This clonotype has just a few counts. This chain joins TRBV20-1 and TRBJ1-1, with D unclear. Germline assignment: CDR1 DFQATT and CDR2 SNEGSKA (reference sequence). V was cut by 1 base and J by 0 bases, with 12 bases left in between. The CDR3 contains 15 residues. CDR3: CSARAGSPMNTEAFF. The CDR3 DNA reads as TGCAGTGCTAGAGCGGGGAGCCCAATGAACACTGAAGCTTTCTTT.

This chain joins TRBV20-1 and TRBJ2-7, with D possibly being TRBD1 (6 bases). The germline V gene has CDR1 DFQATT and CDR2 SNEGSKA (reference sequence). CDR3 length equals 14 residues. Trimming pared 6 bases from V and 6 bases from J, leaving 21 bases between. DNA for the CDR3: TGCAGTGCGATTATTCCGGGCGTCAGGGGCGAGCAGTACTTC. It translates to CSAIIPGVRGEQYF.

This clonotype was found many times. The chain links TRBV5-1 to TRBJ2-3; D unclear. The CDR3 has 14 amino acids. V shed 5 bases and J shed 2 bases, with 12 bases lying between them. In germline, CDR1 is SGHRS, CDR2 YFSETQ. CDR3 nucleotides: TGCGCCAGCAGAAACGGACCTACCACAGATACGCAGTATTTT. Protein product: CASRNGPTTDTQYF.

This clonotype was found a few times. This chain links TRBV27 with TRBJ2-5; 9 bases agree with TRBD1. The germline CDR1 and CDR2 sequences are MNHEY and SMNVEV (reference sequence). Trimming removed 6 bases from V and 4 bases from J; junction bases left unmatched: 3. This CDR3 has 13 amino acids. This CDR3 is CASRVQGAETQYF. CDR3 nucleotides: TGTGCCAGCAGGGTACAGGGGGCAGAGACCCAGTACTTC.

The chain carries TRBV4-1 and TRBJ2-1, with TRBD2 identical over 12 bases. CDR1 is MGHRA, CDR2 YSYEKL, per germline. J lost 7 bases, V lost 0 bases, and 10 bases had no gene match. The CDR3 has 18 residues. Here the CDR3 DNA reads TGCGCCAGCAGCCAAGATTTTTCTAGCGGGAGGGCTAGGAATGAGCAGTTCTTC. Translating it yields CASSQDFSSGRARNEQFF.

A few counts support this clonotype. The V and J genes are TRBV6-1 and TRBJ2-1; TRBD2 aligns across 8 bases. The germline gives CDR1 MNHNS, CDR2 SASEGT. CDR3 size: 13 residues. V lost 5 bases and J lost 9; bases outside the gene matches: 6. In nucleotides, the CDR3 is TGTGCCAGCAGTCTAAGACTAGCGCGTGAGCAGTTCTTC. As protein: CASSLRLAREQFF.

This clonotype appeared a few times. The rearrangement joins TRBV18 to TRBJ1-1; weak D call: TRBD1 (5 bases). The V end was cut by 3 bases, the J end by 1 base, with 12 bases between. The length of the CDR3 is 15 residues. CDR1 and CDR2 (germline): KGHSH, LQKENI. The CDR3 loop reads CASSPRGNTNTEAFF. CDR3 in DNA: TGTGCCAGCTCACCTCGGGGGAACACGAACACTGAAGCTTTCTTT. The variable domain in full, with the rest retrieved from reference TRBV18 and TRBJ1-1, is NAGVMQNPRHLVRRRGQEARLRCSPMKGHSHVYWYRQLPEEGLKFMVYLQKENIIDESGMPKERFSAEFPKEGPSILRIQQVVRGDSAAYFCASSPRGNTNTEAFFGQGTRLTVV.

This clonotype turned up a few times. The chain recombines TRBV4-1 with TRBJ2-3; 7 bases map to TRBD1. V lost 0 bases to trimming and J lost 6 bases; unmatched junction nucleotides: 9. CDR1 and CDR2 from the germline V gene are MGHRA and YSYEKL. This CDR3 is built from 16 residues. CDR3 in amino acids: CASSQDWNRGLDTQYF. CDR3 bases: TGCGCCAGCAGCCAAGATTGGAACAGGGGTTTGGATACGCAGTATTTT.

This clonotype was observed a few times. This chain uses TRBV28 with TRBJ2-6; 7 bases fit TRBD1. The CDR3 loop spans 17 amino acids. Germline trimming cut 5 bases from V and 0 bases from J; bases unmatched to any gene: 7. Germline V CDR1 and CDR2: MDHEN, SYDVKM. The CDR3 coding sequence is TGTGCCAGCAGTAACCGACAGGGCACCTCTGGGGCCAACGTCCTGACTTTC. It translates to CASSNRQGTSGANVLTF.

The sample holds a few counts of this clonotype. The V and J genes are TRBV6-2 or TRBV6-3 and TRBJ1-5; D unresolved. V was shortened by 6 bases and J by 9 bases, with 9 bases between the two germline ends. CDR3 length equals 11 residues. Germline lookup yields CDR1 MNHEY and CDR2 SVGEGT. CDR3 region: CASSSGWPQHF. The CDR3 DNA reads TGTGCCAGCAGCAGTGGTTGGCCCCAGCATTTT.

This chain links TRBV4-2 with TRBJ2-7; TRBD1 agrees at 7 bases. V lost 2 bases to trimming and J lost 3 bases; unmatched junction nucleotides: 7. Germline V gene lookup returns CDR1 LGHNA and CDR2 YNFKEQ. The CDR3 spans 15 residues. For the CDR3, the DNA is TGTGCCAGCAGCCAATTTCGGGACAGCGTCTACGAGCAGTACTTC. This sequence encodes CASSQFRDSVYEQYF.

This clonotype was recorded a few times. This chain links TRBV7-9 with TRBJ1-3, with D hard to call. The germline V and J ends were trimmed by 2 bases and 2 bases, with 7 bases remaining between them. Looked up from germline, CDR1 is SEHNR and CDR2 is FQNEAQ (reference sequence). This CDR3 is 14 amino acids long. CDR3 residues: CASSLWRTGNTIYF. CDR3 in DNA: TGTGCCAGCAGCTTATGGAGAACTGGAAACACCATATATTTT.